The 20 T cell receptor beta chains below were found in one sample sequenced in a study of cytomegalovirus exposure and HLA in healthy donors. This PCR relied on a set of 60 Vbeta primers and 13 Jbeta primers. Some clones are missing from TCRdb's copy, which holds only in-frame ones; the method was immunoSEQ multiplex PCR. Altogether about 140,000 clones are present, around 86% being singletons, with the ten largest covering 1.2%. Sequencing used PBMCs. Receptors originate from a female donor in good health and CMV-seronegative.

The rearrangement links TRBV11-2 to TRBJ1-6; 10 positions match TRBD1. The J segment lost 7 bases and the V segment lost 5 bases, leaving 8 bases of the junction unmatched. Germline V lookup: CDR1 SGHAT, CDR2 FQNNGV. CDR3 length: 16 residues. The CDR3 spells CASSPPTGGTNSPLHF. As DNA, the CDR3 is TGTGCCAGCAGCCCGCCGACAGGGGGCACGAATTCACCCCTCCACTTT.

The chain links TRBV18 to TRBJ2-5, with 11 bases that match TRBD1. CDR3 length: 15 amino acids. Germline V gene sequence: CDR1 KGHSH, CDR2 LQKENI. V lost 3 bases and J lost 5; bases outside the gene matches: 5. DNA for the CDR3: TGTGCCAGCTCACCCGGACAGGGGGCTGGTGAGACCCAGTACTTC. Translating gives CASSPGQGAGETQYF.

J is TRBJ2-5 and V is TRBV5-1; 7 bases are shared with TRBD1. The CDR3 contains 13 residues. J gave up 5 bases and V 4 bases, and 5 bases lay outside the gene matches. CDR1 and CDR2 from the germline V gene are SGHRS and YFSETQ. In nucleotides, the CDR3 is TGCGCCAGCAGCCTGGGACAGTTGGAGACCCAGTACTTC. This translates into CASSLGQLETQYF.

This sequence joins TRBV5-1 and TRBJ1-1, with 8 bases matching TRBD1. Losses at the gene ends were 0 bases for V and 0 bases for J; bases not matched to a gene: 7. The CDR3 length is 17 residues. Germline-derived CDR1 and CDR2 are SGHRS and YFSETQ. The CDR3 DNA is TGCGCCAGCAGCTTGGTGGCAGGGGGCGAGGTGAACACTGAAGCTTTCTTT. Its translation is CASSLVAGGEVNTEAFF. The entire variable domain, with the rest obtained from reference TRBV5-1 and TRBJ1-1, is as follows: KAGVTQTPRYLIKTRGQQVTLSCSPISGHRSVSWYQQTPGQGLQFLFEYFSETQRNKGNFPGRFSGRQFSNSRSEMNVSTLELGDSALYLCASSLVAGGEVNTEAFFGQGTRLTVV.

This rearrangement joins TRBV6-5 to TRBJ2-7; no clear D. Germline loops: CDR1 MNHEY, CDR2 SVGAGI. This CDR3 comprises 13 residues. The V gene lost 0 bases and the J gene lost 3 bases, with 6 bases spanning the gap. CDR3 sequence reads: CASSYSANYEQYF. Here the CDR3 DNA reads TGTGCCAGCAGTTACTCGGCCAACTACGAGCAGTACTTC.

V usage is TRBV28 and J usage is TRBJ1-2; 11 nucleotides agree with TRBD1. The germline V gene has CDR1 MDHEN and CDR2 SYDVKM. The CDR3 spans 14 residues. The V segment lost 7 bases and the J segment 9 bases; nucleotides outside the gene matches: 10. CDR3 region: CASTFGQGAYSYTF. The CDR3 bases are TGTGCCAGCACCTTCGGACAGGGGGCATATAGCTACACCTTC.

This rearrangement joins TRBV6-1 to TRBJ1-5; a weak D match, TRBD1 (5 bases). V was clipped by 4 bases and J by 6 bases, with 10 bases between them. The length of the CDR3 is 13 residues. Germline CDR1 is MNHNS and CDR2 is SASEGT. The CDR3 sequence: CASSVRGIQPQHF. In DNA, the CDR3 is TGTGCCAGCAGTGTCCGGGGGATTCAGCCCCAGCATTTT.

The CDR3 nucleotides read TGTGCCAGCAGTTTACCAGGAGGTAATGAGCAGTTCTTC. Amino acids: CASSLPGGNEQFF. This chain links TRBV28 with TRBJ2-1, with D perhaps matching TRBD2 (5 bases). Deletions cut 2 bases from V and 7 bases from J, with 9 bases between. The CDR3 totals 13 residues. Germline CDR1 is MDHEN and CDR2 is SYDVKM.

V gene TRBV28 combines with J gene TRBJ1-1, with D hard to call. Germline loops: CDR1 MDHEN, CDR2 SYDVKM. The V gene lost 3 bases and the J gene lost 4 bases, with 12 bases spanning the gap. This CDR3 has 14 residues. The CDR3 DNA sequence: TGTGCCAGCAGTTTTTCTAGGAGGGTCACTGAAGCTTTCTTT. Encoded protein: CASSFSRRVTEAFF.

Only a few counts were recorded for this clone. V and J are TRBV6-6 and TRBJ1-5, with a weak D call TRBD1 (6 bases). Germline loops: CDR1 MNHNY, CDR2 SVGAGI (reference sequence). Between the trimmed V and J ends, which lost 6 bases and 9 bases, there was a span of 21 bases. The CDR3 runs to 15 residues. This CDR3 is CASSFLDGGGGPQHF. In DNA form, the CDR3 reads TGTGCCAGCAGCTTCTTAGACGGGGGCGGGGGGCCCCAGCATTTT.

This clone appeared a few times. This sequence joins TRBV2 and TRBJ2-1, with TRBD2 as a possible D gene (7 bases). Deletions cut 4 bases from V and 4 bases from J, with 11 bases between. This CDR3 region has 14 residues. CDR1 SNHLY and CDR2 FYNNEI come from the germline V gene. The DNA of the CDR3 is TGTGCCAGCAGTGGGGAGGGGGGATACAATGAGCAGTTCTTC. It encodes CASSGEGGYNEQFF.

The rearrangement links TRBV30 to TRBJ2-5; TRBD1 is a possible D gene (5 bases). There are 13 residues in the CDR3. Trimming took off 0 bases at V and 4 bases at J, with 9 bases between the two ends. The germline CDR1 and CDR2 sequences are GTSNPN and SVGIG (reference sequence). The DNA for the CDR3 is TGTGCCTGGAGTGTCCAGGGCGTAGAGACCCAGTACTTC. Its protein is CAWSVQGVETQYF.

The table lists this clone with a count of one. CDR3 coding DNA: TGTGCCAGCAGCGTAGGACAGGGGGCCGGTCAGCCCCAGCATTTT. Translation: CASSVGQGAGQPQHF. The V gene is TRBV9, the J gene TRBJ1-5; TRBD1 matches at 10 bases. Per the germline V gene, CDR1 is SGDLS and CDR2 is YYNGEE. J lost 6 bases, V lost 0 bases, and 3 bases had no gene match. This CDR3 has 15 amino acids.

The V call is TRBV6-1, the J call TRBJ2-3, with D maybe TRBD1 (6 bases). Germline V gene data show CDR1 as MNHNS and CDR2 as SASEGT. The CDR3 spans 15 residues. V was clipped by 7 bases and J by 4 bases, with 18 bases between them. In DNA, the CDR3 is TGTGCCAGCAACCGGGACACGGCTTTTCCAGATACGCAGTATTTT. It encodes CASNRDTAFPDTQYF.

The V call is TRBV12-5, the J call TRBJ1-1; D is unresolved. Germline-derived CDR1 and CDR2 are LGHNT and FRNRAP. The CDR3 contains 12 residues. The V gene lost 7 bases and the J gene lost 7 bases, with 13 bases spanning the gap. The CDR3 DNA follows: TGTGCTAGTGCCAATCTCTGGAGTGAAGCTTTCTTT. It specifies CASANLWSEAFF.

This chain connects TRBV5-1 to TRBJ2-1; weak D call: TRBD2 (6 bases). The CDR3 consists of 15 residues. Trimming removed 0 bases at V and 4 bases at J, with 11 bases between. The V gene's germline CDR1 is SGHRS and CDR2 YFSETQ. The CDR3 sequence: CASSLELARYNEQFF. In DNA, the CDR3 is TGCGCCAGCAGCTTGGAACTAGCTCGGTACAATGAGCAGTTCTTC.

CDR3 in amino acids: CASIAGSNEQYF. Written as DNA, the CDR3 is TGTGCCAGCATAGCAGGGTCTAACGAGCAGTACTTC. The gene calls are TRBV27 and TRBJ2-7; TRBD1 might be the D (5 bases). Trimming left V 7 bases short and J 5 bases short, with 12 bases between. The CDR3 runs to 12 residues. CDR1 is MNHEY and CDR2 is SMNVEV in the germline V gene (reference sequence).

The chain couples TRBV5-1 to TRBJ1-2; 8 nucleotides agree with TRBD1. J was trimmed by 6 bases and V by 4 bases; bases with no gene match: 11. In germline, CDR1 is SGHRS, CDR2 YFSETQ. This CDR3 is built from 15 residues. CDR3: CASSNRGVDIDGYTF. As DNA, the CDR3 is TGCGCCAGCAGCAACAGGGGGGTAGACATAGATGGCTACACCTTC.

Concerning this clone: Other DNA sequences in the sample encode the same CDR3. The chain employs TRBV5-1 and TRBJ2-7; D perhaps matches TRBD2 (6 bases). This CDR3 region has 14 residues. CDR1 is SGHRS and CDR2 is YFSETQ in the germline V gene. Between the trimmed V and J ends, which lost 0 bases and 1 base, there was a span of 8 bases. The CDR3 spells CASSLAGESYEQYF. As DNA, the CDR3 is TGCGCCAGCAGCTTGGCGGGAGAGTCCTACGAGCAGTACTTC.

There are a few counts of this clone. This sequence joins TRBV9 and TRBJ2-3, with 11 bases fitting TRBD2. Unmatched junction bases numbered 5, after V lost 4 bases and J lost 1 base. This CDR3 spans 16 amino acids. Germline loops: CDR1 SGDLS, CDR2 YYNGEE. This chain's CDR3 is CASSTTGLAGTDTQYF. In nucleotides, the CDR3 is TGTGCCAGCAGCACCACGGGACTAGCGGGCACAGATACGCAGTATTTT.